A selection of T cell receptor beta chains follows, all from one sample in a study of blood T cell repertoires in COVID-19. TCRdb's copy holds only in-frame clones and misses some; the assay was immunoSEQ multiplex PCR. The data show over 350,000 clones, 90% to 95% seen once. Sequenced material: PBMCs or T cells enriched from blood (not recorded which). The receptors stem from a woman aged 40-49 years who had been exposed to COVID-19. Each CDR3 is given with its conserved first and last residue. A D gene is named only where the DNA matches it firmly. Some rows mark clone size as missing; the rest say once, few, many or name a class of expanded clone.

J | size | length | V | D | CDR3 | DNA
TRBJ2-7 | - | 13 | TRBV7-9 | - | CASSWSTTYEQYF | TGTGCCAGCAGCTGGAGTACGACGTACGAGCAGTACTTC
TRBJ1-2 | - | 14 | TRBV5-6 | TRBD1 | CASSDGTGNYGYTF | TGTGCCAGCAGCGACGGGACAGGCAACTATGGCTACACCTTC
TRBJ2-5 | - | 18 | TRBV6-2/TRBV6-3 | TRBD2 | CASSRGLAGGTYQETQYF | TGTGCCAGCAGTCGGGGACTAGCGGGGGGAACGTACCAAGAGACCCAGTACTTC
TRBJ1-6 | once | 15 | TRBV7-2 | TRBD1 | CASSLEGTGFSPLHF | TGTGCCAGCAGCTTAGAGGGGACAGGCTTTTCACCCCTCCACTTT
TRBJ2-5 | - | 12 | TRBV10-3 | TRBD1 | CATKDRGETQYF | TGTGCCACAAAAGACAGGGGAGAGACCCAGTACTTC
TRBJ2-3 | - | 18 | TRBV11-3 | TRBD1 | CASSTRMSRGPSTDTQYF | TGTGCCAGCAGCACCAGAATGAGCAGGGGGCCTAGCACAGATACGCAGTATTTT
TRBJ2-7 | - | 12 | TRBV2 | - | CASNRAAYEQYF | TGTGCCAGCAACAGGGCCGCCTACGAGCAGTACTTC
TRBJ2-5 | - | 11 | TRBV29-1 | - | CSDRTGETQYF | TGCAGCGACCGGACGGGGGAGACCCAGTACTTC
TRBJ2-7 | - | 14 | TRBV2 | TRBD2 | CASGRAGTKSGQYF | TGTGCCAGCGGGAGGGCAGGAACTAAGTCGGGGCAGTACTTC
TRBJ2-6 | - | 17 | TRBV11-3 | - | CASSSPGPGAGANVLTF | TGTGCCAGCAGCTCCCCGGGTCCCGGGGCTGGGGCCAACGTCCTGACTTTC
TRBJ2-1 | - | 14 | TRBV7-9 | TRBD2 | CASSPWDYYNEQFF | TGTGCCAGCAGCCCATGGGACTATTACAATGAGCAGTTCTTC
TRBJ2-2 | - | 15 | TRBV9 | - | CASSVTQGSLGELFF | TGTGCCAGCAGCGTGACTCAGGGATCCCTCGGGGAGCTGTTTTTT